Described below is a single TCR beta chain sequence and its context. This entry is derived from a study of PD-L1 blockade in urothelial cancer. Study details: Males with bladder-origin urothelial cancer constituted about 85% of the roughly 29 patients. Blood was evaluated 3 weeks (second dose) and 6 weeks after therapy began.

Profiled with immunoSEQ multiplex PCR; TCRdb holds only in-frame clones, not every one. The profile shows tens of thousands of clones, approximately 84% of them singletons. Regarding time point: peripheral blood 6 weeks after treatment start. Locally advanced or metastatic urothelial carcinoma affected the patients. For each patient, 1 to 8 samples were obtained, pretreatment and on-treatment. The CDR3 covers 15 residues. Germline assignment: CDR1 SGHNT and CDR2 YYREEE (reference sequence). The V gene end was trimmed by 4 bases and the J gene end by 2 bases; junction bases not matched to a gene: 3. The chain joins TRBV5-4 to TRBJ2-2, with 9 bases identical to TRBD2. The material sequenced was PBMCs, taken around atezolizumab (anti-PD-L1) treatment. The sequence derives from a man between 70 and 80 years old with urothelial cancer. CDR3 in amino acids: CASSRAGGNTGELFF. In nucleotides, the CDR3 is TGTGCCAGCAGCCGAGCGGGAGGAAACACCGGGGAGCTGTTTTTT.